A single sample gave rise to the 20 T cell receptor beta chains below, sequenced in a study of vaccination effects on CD4 cells after COVID-19. Assay: immunoSEQ multiplex PCR; the TCRdb copy retains only in-frame clones and omits some. The top ten hold roughly 3.8% of the sample, which has fewer than 35,000 clones, approximately 70% seen once. Antigen specificity for these receptors is unknown. Culture proceeded for 10 days, and CD4+ T cells were then isolated. This material consisted of CD4+ T cells from PBMCs cultured without peptide, taken before COVID-19 vaccination. These receptors were obtained from a human donor who received a COVID-19 vaccine.

This clone has more than one count but fewer than ten. The CDR3 is CASSLDTAGTSGGRQYF. The CDR3 DNA follows: TGCGCCAGCAGCTTGGACACCGCGGGGACTAGCGGGGGCCGACAGTACTTC. V gene TRBV5-1 combines with J gene TRBJ2-7, with 14 bases lining up with TRBD2. The CDR3 is 17 amino acids. Trimming took 0 bases from V and 10 from J; bases not matched to a gene: 12. Germline V gene lookup returns CDR1 SGHRS and CDR2 YFSETQ.

The chain couples TRBV6-5 to TRBJ2-2, with D possibly TRBD2 on 5 matching bases. Trimming removed 5 bases at V and 3 bases at J, with 13 bases between. The CDR3 spans 15 residues. From germline, CDR1 is MNHEY and CDR2 SVGAGI. For the CDR3, the DNA is TGTGCCAGCAGTCTCACTAGTGCCCACACCGGGGAGCTGTTTTTT. Translating gives CASSLTSAHTGELFF.

The V gene is TRBV29-1, the J gene TRBJ1-2, with a weak D call TRBD1 (5 bases). This CDR3 comprises 15 residues. Germline CDR1 reads SQVTM; CDR2 reads ANQGSEA. V shed 7 bases and J shed 6 bases, with 24 bases lying between them. CDR3 sequence: CSANRGGGVADGYTF. The CDR3 DNA reads TGCAGCGCAAACCGGGGTGGAGGGGTCGCCGATGGCTACACCTTC.

V and J are TRBV25-1 and TRBJ2-7; D remains ambiguous. CDR1 MGHDK and CDR2 SYGVNS come from the germline V gene. V lost 6 bases to trimming and J lost 5 bases, with 11 bases between them. The CDR3 runs to 12 residues. The CDR3 bases are TGTGCCAGCAGCCTCATATTCAACGAGCAGTACTTC. Translation gives CASSLIFNEQYF.

This clone occurred a few times. The chain employs TRBV7-9 and TRBJ1-1; D possibly corresponds to TRBD1 (5 bases). Between the trimmed V and J ends, which lost 1 base and 0 bases, there was a span of 15 bases. CDR3 length: 17 amino acids. Germline V CDR1 and CDR2: SEHNR, FQNEAQ (reference sequence). CDR3 DNA sequence: TGTGCCAGCAGCTTAGGAGGGACGGAAAATTTGAACACTGAAGCTTTCTTT. It is translated as CASSLGGTENLNTEAFF.

The rearrangement links TRBV11-2 to TRBJ2-7, with D unclear. The V gene lost 1 base and the J gene lost 7 bases, with 11 bases spanning the gap. This CDR3 contains 13 residues. The germline V gene has CDR1 SGHAT and CDR2 FQNNGV. The CDR3 DNA reads as TGTGCCAGCAGCTTAGTCCTGGAATTGGAGCAGTACTTC. This translates into CASSLVLELEQYF.

V usage is TRBV24-1 and J usage is TRBJ2-1, with 12 positions matching TRBD1. V shed 4 bases and J 6 bases; nucleotides not matched to a gene: 3. The V gene's germline CDR1 is KGHDR and CDR2 SFDVKD. This CDR3 has 15 amino acids. The CDR3: CATSEGTGGRNEQFF. The CDR3 nucleotides are TGTGCCACCAGTGAAGGGACAGGGGGCCGCAATGAGCAGTTCTTC.

This chain uses TRBV2 with TRBJ1-4; maybe TRBD1 (5 bases). This CDR3 is 14 amino acids long. V shed 7 bases and J shed 2 bases, with 11 bases lying between them. Germline lookup yields CDR1 SNHLY and CDR2 FYNNEI. This CDR3 reads CASNLRGTNEKLFF. Here the CDR3 DNA reads TGTGCCAGCAACCTACGGGGGACTAATGAAAAACTGTTTTTT.

This chain joins TRBV19 and TRBJ1-4, with 8 bases fitting TRBD1. The V and J ends lost 8 bases and 10 bases, in that order; junction bases with no gene match: 12. The CDR3 extends over 14 amino acids. The germline V gene has CDR1 LNHDA and CDR2 SQIVND (reference sequence). The CDR3, as DNA: TGTGCCAGTCGCCCCGGGACAGGTGTGGCAAAACTGTTTTTT. This gives the protein CASRPGTGVAKLFF.

The chain couples TRBV5-1 to TRBJ2-5, with 10 positions matching TRBD2. The V gene end was trimmed by 2 bases and the J gene end by 5 bases; junction bases not matched to a gene: 9. Germline V CDR1 and CDR2: SGHRS, YFSETQ. The CDR3 totals 16 residues. In DNA form, the CDR3 reads TGCGCCAGCAGCTTTTTTCGAGCGGGAGGGGAGGAGACCCAGTACTTC. Protein: CASSFFRAGGEETQYF. Based on the CDR3 plus reference TRBV5-1 and TRBJ2-5, the full variable domain is KAGVTQTPRYLIKTRGQQVTLSCSPISGHRSVSWYQQTPGQGLQFLFEYFSETQRNKGNFPGRFSGRQFSNSRSEMNVSTLELGDSALYLCASSFFRAGGEETQYFGPGTRLLVL.

This clone was counted a few times. This chain connects TRBV18 to TRBJ2-1, with 12 nucleotides matching TRBD2. J lost 5 bases, V lost 4 bases, and 3 bases had no gene match. The length of the CDR3 is 15 residues. Germline lookup yields CDR1 KGHSH and CDR2 LQKENI. The CDR3 loop reads CASSRTSGVHNEQFF. The CDR3 DNA reads TGTGCCAGCTCACGGACTAGCGGGGTACACAATGAGCAGTTCTTC.

The CDR3 spells CASSLTIGTDGYTF. Written as DNA, the CDR3 is TGTGCCAGCAGCTTAACAATTGGGACAGATGGCTACACCTTC. V usage is TRBV7-2 and J usage is TRBJ1-2; the match to TRBD1 covers 7 bases. The CDR3 runs to 14 residues. Germline CDR1 reads SGHTA; CDR2 reads FQGNSA. Trimming cost V 2 bases and J 6 bases; bases outside gene matches: 6. Supplemented by reference TRBV7-2 and TRBJ1-2, the full variable domain reads GAGVSQSPSNKVTEKGKDVELRCDPISGHTALYWYRQSLGQGLEFLIYFQGNSAPDKSGLPSDRFSAERTGGSVSTLTIQRTQQEDSAVYLCASSLTIGTDGYTFGSGTRLTVV.

The chain has TRBV7-9 and TRBJ2-7, with no clear D. Trimming took off 5 bases at V and 7 bases at J, with 9 bases between the two ends. The germline V gene has CDR1 SEHNR and CDR2 FQNEAQ (reference sequence). CDR3 length equals 11 residues. CDR3 protein: CASSPLREQYF. In DNA, the CDR3 is TGTGCCAGCAGCCCGCTGAGAGAGCAGTACTTC.

V usage is TRBV9 and J usage is TRBJ1-2; D not certain. V was trimmed by 1 base and J by 6 bases, leaving 13 bases between them. There are 14 residues in the CDR3. Germline V gene data show CDR1 as SGDLS and CDR2 as YYNGEE. CDR3 in DNA: TGTGCCAGCAGCGTAACGAGAGGTATTCATGGCTACACCTTC. Encoded protein: CASSVTRGIHGYTF. Full variable domain (rest looked up from reference TRBV9 and TRBJ1-2): DSGVTQTPKHLITATGQRVTLRCSPRSGDLSVYWYQQSLDQGLQFLIQYYNGEERAKGNILERFSAQQFPDLHSELNLSSLELGDSALYFCASSVTRGIHGYTFGSGTRLTVV.

This chain joins TRBV12-3 or TRBV12-4 and TRBJ2-5; the match to TRBD1 covers 9 bases. Unmatched junction bases numbered 7, after V lost 8 bases and J lost 6 bases. CDR3 length: 13 amino acids. The CDR3 loop reads CASRATGGKTQYF. CDR3 nucleotides: TGTGCCAGCCGAGCGACAGGGGGAAAGACCCAGTACTTC.

V and J are TRBV5-4 and TRBJ2-3, with TRBD1 matching over 11 bases. The CDR3 spans 17 residues. Germline values: CDR1 SGHNT, CDR2 YYREEE (reference sequence). The V and J ends lost 5 bases and 3 bases, in that order; junction bases with no gene match: 11. The CDR3 is CASSSRTGGIGTDTQYF. CDR3 DNA: TGTGCCAGCAGTAGTAGGACAGGGGGCATTGGTACAGATACGCAGTATTTT.

This clone was recorded a few times. The chain employs TRBV7-2 and TRBJ2-3, with 9 nucleotides matching TRBD2. The CDR3 spans 15 residues. Germline values: CDR1 SGHTA, CDR2 FQGNSA. V trimming: 4 bases; J trimming: 2 bases; junction bases outside the gene matches: 4. The CDR3 bases are TGTGCCAGCAGCTCCCTAGCGGGGTTCACAGATACGCAGTATTTT. Its protein is CASSSLAGFTDTQYF.

This clone came up once. V and J are TRBV6-5 and TRBJ1-1; no reliable D call. V shed 6 bases and J shed 6 bases, with 17 bases lying between them. The CDR3 spans 14 residues. The germline gives CDR1 MNHEY, CDR2 SVGAGI. For the CDR3, the DNA is TGTGCCAGCAGCCGATATTCGACAAGCTCTGAAGCTTTCTTT. Translated: CASSRYSTSSEAFF.

The chain has TRBV18 and TRBJ1-4; 9 bases align to TRBD1. The germline gives CDR1 KGHSH, CDR2 LQKENI. V shed 6 bases and J 7 bases; nucleotides not matched to a gene: 12. This CDR3 has 16 residues. The CDR3 loop reads CASSLGQGSWREKLFF. CDR3 DNA: TGTGCCAGCTCCCTGGGACAGGGAAGTTGGCGTGAAAAACTGTTTTTT.

In this sample, this clone turned up once. This rearrangement joins TRBV18 to TRBJ1-5, with D possibly TRBD1 on 6 matching bases. Germline CDR1 reads KGHSH; CDR2 reads LQKENI. There are 13 residues in the CDR3. V was cut by 2 bases and J by 7 bases, with 9 bases left in between. The CDR3 is CASSPGGDQPQHF. The CDR3 DNA is TGTGCCAGCTCACCAGGGGGCGACCAGCCCCAGCATTTT.